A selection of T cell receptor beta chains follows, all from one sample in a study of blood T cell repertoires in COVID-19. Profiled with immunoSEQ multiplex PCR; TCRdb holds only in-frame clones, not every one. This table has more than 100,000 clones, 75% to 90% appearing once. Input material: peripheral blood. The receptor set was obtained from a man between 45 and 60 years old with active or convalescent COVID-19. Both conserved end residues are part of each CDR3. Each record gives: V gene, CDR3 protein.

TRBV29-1,CSVGQGSNQPQHF
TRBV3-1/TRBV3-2,CASSQRGPYEQYF
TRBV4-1,CASSQAQGSGYTF
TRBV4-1,CASSQQGQGSSGANVLTF
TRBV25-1,CASSELGQAGNYGYTF
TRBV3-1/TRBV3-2,CASCGGGARTDTQYF
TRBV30,CAWSPGTGGNYGYTF
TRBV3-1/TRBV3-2,CASSPGLQETQYF
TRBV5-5,CASSPRQGVNTEAFF
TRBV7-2,CASSNRQGRSYGYTF
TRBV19,CASSRPGTSGTDTQYF
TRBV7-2,CASSLVNQETQYF
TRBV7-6,CASSPRAVGTGLLYEQYF
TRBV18,CASSRDRYSYEQYF
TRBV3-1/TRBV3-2,CASGRACQFF
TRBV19,CASSSGQGLYGYTF
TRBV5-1,CASSNLDRGLPRDEQFF
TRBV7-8,CASSLTLTGTGNTIYF
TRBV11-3,CASSMGQGDGYTF
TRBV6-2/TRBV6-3,CASSRGAAGGIGTEAFF
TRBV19,CASSSAWTGTDTQYF
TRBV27,CASSLSLHATEAFF
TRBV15,CATSRDRQPQHF
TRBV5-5,CASSLAPGVSYEQYF
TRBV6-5,CASRVGTANTGELFF
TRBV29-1,CSVDWTGRGNEQFF
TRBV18,CASSPGGGRYEQYF
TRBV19,CASSARAADTQYF
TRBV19,CASTPQFSGNTIYF
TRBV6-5,CASRKSGGDEQFF
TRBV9,CASSVRERGGYNEQFF
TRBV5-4,CASRRQQMETQYF
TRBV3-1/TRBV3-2,CASSQTAVTDTQYF
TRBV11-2,CASSLDSLGRYEQYF
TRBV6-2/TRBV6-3,CASSLSGGLTDTQYF
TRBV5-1,CASSRGQGDSYNSPLHF
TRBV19,CASSLQGIGQPQHF
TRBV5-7,CASSLGPSGSSYNEQFF
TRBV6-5,CASRSRGGVEKLFF
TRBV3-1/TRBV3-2,CASSQVYSGRTETQYF
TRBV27,CASSLTDRGPPSSYNEQFF
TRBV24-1,CATSDFMGQILGIQYF
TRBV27,CASSPNGLAGYRKHSDNEQFF
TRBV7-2,CASSPRGGSEITQETQYF
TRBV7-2,CASSLAGRGMKDTQYF
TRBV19,CASSMGGLGYTF
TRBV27,CASSLTSGVPTDTQYF
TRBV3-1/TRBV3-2,CASSQDNPIRNEQFF
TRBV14,CASSHGTSIYNEQFF
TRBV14,CASSKTGSNQPQHF
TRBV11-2,CASSLDGPGTNEKLFF
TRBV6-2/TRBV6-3,CASSDRSYEQYF
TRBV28,CASSFAQIPNTEAFF
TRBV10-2,CASSNPVGTGGLRSNQPQHF
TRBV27,CASSLRDIAGGAETQYF
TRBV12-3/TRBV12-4,CATALGGFAEAFF